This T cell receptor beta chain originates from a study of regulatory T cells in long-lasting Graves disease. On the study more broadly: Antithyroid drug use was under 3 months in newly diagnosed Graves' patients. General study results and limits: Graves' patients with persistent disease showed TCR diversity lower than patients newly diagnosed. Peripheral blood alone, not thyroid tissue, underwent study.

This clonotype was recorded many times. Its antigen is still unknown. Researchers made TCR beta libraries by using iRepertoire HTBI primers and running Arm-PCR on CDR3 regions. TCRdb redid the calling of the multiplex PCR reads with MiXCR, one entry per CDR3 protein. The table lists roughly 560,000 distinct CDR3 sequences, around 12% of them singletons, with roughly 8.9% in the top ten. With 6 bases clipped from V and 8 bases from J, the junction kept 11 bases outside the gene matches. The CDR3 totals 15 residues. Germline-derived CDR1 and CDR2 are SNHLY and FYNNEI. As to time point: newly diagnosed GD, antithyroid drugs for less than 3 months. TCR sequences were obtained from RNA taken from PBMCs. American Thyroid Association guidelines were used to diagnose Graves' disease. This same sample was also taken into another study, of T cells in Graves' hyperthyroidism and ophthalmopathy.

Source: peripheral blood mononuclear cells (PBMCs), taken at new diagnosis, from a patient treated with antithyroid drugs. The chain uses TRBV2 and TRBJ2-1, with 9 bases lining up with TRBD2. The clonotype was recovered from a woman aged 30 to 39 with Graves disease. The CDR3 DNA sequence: TGTGCCAGCAGGCGGGAGCTAGCGGGAACGTATGAGCAGTTCTTC. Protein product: CASRRELAGTYEQFF.